The 4 T cell receptor beta chains below all came from one sample that was sequenced in a study of blood T cell repertoires in COVID-19. Data came from immunoSEQ multiplex PCR; TCRdb stores just in-frame clones and leaves some out. The sample contains 250,000 to 350,000 clones, about 88% of which appear only once. The sequencing sample was made of peripheral blood. The source of these receptors is a woman aged 55-70 years with acute or convalescent COVID-19.

The gene calls are TRBV5-4 and TRBJ1-2; TRBD1 agrees at 9 bases. CDR1 SGHNT and CDR2 YYREEE come from the germline V gene (reference sequence). The CDR3 length is 20 residues. V shed 5 bases and J 2 bases; nucleotides not matched to a gene: 22. Written as DNA, the CDR3 is TGTGCCAGCAGTCCATTCACCCGCGGGACAGGGCCAAAGGGGAACTATGGCTACACCTTC. This codes for CASSPFTRGTGPKGNYGYTF.

The V call is TRBV28, the J call TRBJ2-5; D perhaps matches TRBD2 (6 bases). V was pared by 7 bases and J by 6 bases, with 12 bases between. The CDR3 is 12 amino acids. CDR1 and CDR2 from the germline V gene are MDHEN and SYDVKM. DNA for the CDR3: TGTGCCAGCAACCTCCGGGAGAAGACCCAGTACTTC. Translating gives CASNLREKTQYF.

The table lists this clone with a count of one. The chain joins TRBV30 to TRBJ1-6; 12 nucleotides agree with TRBD1. Trimming removed 7 bases from V and 10 bases from J; junction bases left unmatched: 5. This CDR3 has 13 amino acids. The germline V gene encodes CDR1 GTSNPN and CDR2 SVGIG (reference sequence). The DNA of the CDR3 is TGTGCCTCCCGGGACAGGGGGCGGTCACCCCTCCACTTT. Amino acid sequence: CASRDRGRSPLHF.

The J gene is TRBJ1-1, the V gene TRBV11-2; D is perhaps TRBD1 (5 bases). V lost 3 bases and J lost 3, with 8 bases in between. Germline CDR1 is SGHAT and CDR2 is FQNNGV. This CDR3 has 13 amino acids. The CDR3: CASSFLGHTEAFF. The CDR3 bases are TGTGCCAGCAGCTTCTTGGGGCACACTGAAGCTTTCTTT.